Sequencing of this TCR beta chain was carried out in a study of shared clonotypes between healthy human individuals. Findings and caveats of the study: Sample collection involved blood only; tissue repertoires are likely different. Having only a few donors restricted how much genetic and exposure-history diversity was captured.

Turning to this clone: Its specificity is not known.

The CDR3 loop spans 14 amino acids. V dropped 4 bases and J dropped 6 bases, with 13 bases sitting between them. Germline-derived CDR1 and CDR2 are SGHDT and YYEEEE. Researchers sequenced unsorted PBMC DNA using ten immunoSEQ deep assay plates. Authors' data handling: ImmunoSEQ junction-only sequences lacked quality scores, so their filtering differed. Measured with immunoSEQ multiplex PCR; TCRdb has only the in-frame clones, and not every one. The V and J calls and the clone size are those of that table, but D and trimming were determined from the DNA. The table records about 510,000 clones, over 75% of them present only once.

The specimen sequenced was PBMCs. This receptor was identified in a middle-aged woman in good health. Some clones in this sample may be carry-over from other donors' samples. The genes are TRBV5-6 and TRBJ2-2, with D tentatively TRBD1 or TRBD2 (5 bases each). This chain's CDR3 is CASSRGTWAGELFF. The CDR3 DNA sequence: TGTGCCAGCAGCAGAGGGACCTGGGCCGGGGAGCTGTTTTTT.